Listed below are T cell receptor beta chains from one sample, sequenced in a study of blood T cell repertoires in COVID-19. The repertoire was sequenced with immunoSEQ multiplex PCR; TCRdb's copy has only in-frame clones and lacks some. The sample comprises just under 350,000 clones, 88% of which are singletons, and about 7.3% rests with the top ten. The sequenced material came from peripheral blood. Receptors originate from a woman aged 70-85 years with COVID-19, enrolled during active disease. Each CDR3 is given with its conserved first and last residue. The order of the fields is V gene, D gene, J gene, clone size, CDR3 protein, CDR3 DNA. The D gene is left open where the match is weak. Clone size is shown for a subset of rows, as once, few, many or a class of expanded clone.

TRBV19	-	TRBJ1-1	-	CASSIGGEAFF	TGTGCCAGTAGTATCGGAGGGGAAGCTTTCTTT
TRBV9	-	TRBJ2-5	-	CASSQATAPGETQYF	TGTGCCAGCAGCCAAGCAACAGCCCCGGGGGAGACCCAGTACTTC
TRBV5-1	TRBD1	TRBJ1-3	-	CASSSGLQGAAGNTIYF	TGCGCCAGCAGCTCCGGTTTACAGGGGGCTGCTGGAAACACCATATATTTT
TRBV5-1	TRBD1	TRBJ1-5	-	CASSLTGGYQPQHF	TGCGCCAGCAGCTTGACAGGGGGATATCAGCCCCAGCATTTT
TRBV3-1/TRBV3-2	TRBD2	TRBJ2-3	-	CASRRGLAATDTQYF	TGTGCCAGCAGGCGTGGACTAGCGGCAACAGATACGCAGTATTTT
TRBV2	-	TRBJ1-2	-	CASKGQGYGYTF	TGTGCCAGCAAGGGCCAGGGCTATGGCTACACCTTC
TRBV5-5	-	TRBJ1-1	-	CASSSSKGVTEAFF	TGTGCCAGCAGCTCCTCGAAGGGGGTAACTGAAGCTTTCTTT
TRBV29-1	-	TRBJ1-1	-	CSVAPAQHRVNTEAFF	TGCAGCGTTGCTCCCGCACAGCACAGGGTAAACACTGAAGCTTTCTTT
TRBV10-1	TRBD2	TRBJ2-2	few	CASSDLADSNTGELFF	TGCGCCAGCAGTGATCTAGCGGACTCGAACACCGGGGAGCTGTTTTTT
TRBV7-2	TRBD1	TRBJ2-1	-	CASSFGAGGGEQFF	TGTGCCAGCAGCTTTGGGGCAGGGGGCGGTGAGCAGTTCTTC
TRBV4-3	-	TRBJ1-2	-	CASSQVNGAYGYTF	TGCGCCAGCAGCCAAGTGAACGGAGCCTATGGCTACACCTTC
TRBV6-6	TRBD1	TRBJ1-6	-	CASSNRDRDNSPLHF	TGTGCCAGCAGTAACCGGGACAGGGATAATTCACCCCTCCACTTT
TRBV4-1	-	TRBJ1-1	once	CASSQEEGSWSEAFF	TGCGCCAGCAGCCAAGAAGAAGGAAGCTGGAGTGAAGCTTTCTTT
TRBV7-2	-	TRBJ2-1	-	CASSSPLGGYNEQFF	TGTGCCAGCAGCTCGCCATTGGGGGGATACAATGAGCAGTTCTTC
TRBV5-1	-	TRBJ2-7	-	CASRGTAAYEQYF	TGCGCCAGCCGCGGGACAGCAGCCTACGAGCAGTACTTC
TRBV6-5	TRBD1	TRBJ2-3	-	CASHADRASTDTQYF	TGTGCCAGTCACGCGGACAGGGCGAGCACAGATACGCAGTATTTT
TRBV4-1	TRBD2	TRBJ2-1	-	CASSQDRATSDEEQFF	TGCGCCAGCAGCCAAGATAGGGCGACTAGCGATGAAGAGCAGTTCTTC
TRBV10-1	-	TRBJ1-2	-	CASSEGGDFGGGYTF	TGCGCCAGCAGTGAGGGGGGAGACTTCGGGGGTGGCTACACCTTC
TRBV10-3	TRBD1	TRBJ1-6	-	CAIKGTGESPLHF	TGTGCCATCAAGGGGACAGGGGAATCACCCCTCCACTTT
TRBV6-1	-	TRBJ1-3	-	CASSEVVTFGNTIYF	TGTGCCAGCAGTGAAGTAGTGACTTTCGGAAACACCATATATTTT
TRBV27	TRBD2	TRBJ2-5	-	CASSLGLAGGQETQYF	TGTGCCAGCAGTTTAGGGCTAGCGGGGGGACAAGAGACCCAGTACTTC
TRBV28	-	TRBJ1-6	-	CASSLIHRESPLHF	TGTGCCAGCAGTTTAATTCACCGTGAGTCACCCCTCCACTTT
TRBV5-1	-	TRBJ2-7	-	CASSQGSHPYEQYF	TGCGCCAGCAGCCAGGGTTCCCACCCTTACGAGCAGTACTTC
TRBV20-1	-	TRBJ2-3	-	CSASADTQYF	TGCAGTGCCTCAGCAGATACGCAGTATTTT
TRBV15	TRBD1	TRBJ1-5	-	CATSPYGTGDQPQHF	TGTGCCACCAGCCCCTACGGGACAGGAGATCAGCCCCAGCATTTT
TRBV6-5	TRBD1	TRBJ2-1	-	CASSYRDRGHNEQFF	TGTGCCAGCAGTTATCGGGACAGGGGACACAATGAGCAGTTCTTC
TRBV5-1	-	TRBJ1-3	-	CASSLTQGNRGNTIYF	TGCGCCAGCAGCTTGACACAGGGTAACCGGGGAAACACCATATATTTT
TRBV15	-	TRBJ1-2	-	CATSRGAYREGRIYYGYTF	TGTGCCACCAGCAGAGGAGCATACAGGGAGGGCCGTATTTACTATGGCTACACCTTC
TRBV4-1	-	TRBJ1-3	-	CASSHGRNSGNTIYF	TGCGCCAGCAGCCACGGGAGGAACTCTGGAAACACCATATATTTT
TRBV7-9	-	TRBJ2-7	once	CASSFAPSYEQYF	TGTGCCAGCAGCTTCGCGCCCTCCTACGAGCAGTACTTC
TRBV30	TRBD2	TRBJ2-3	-	CAWSVPSGQGTQYF	TGTGCCTGGAGTGTACCTAGCGGGCAAGGTACGCAGTATTTT
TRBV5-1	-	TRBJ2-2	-	CASSLRNTGELFF	TGCGCCAGCAGCTTGCGGAACACCGGGGAGCTGTTTTTT
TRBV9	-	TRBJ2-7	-	CASSPTGISYYEQYF	TGTGCCAGCAGCCCGACGGGAATTTCTTACTACGAGCAGTACTTC
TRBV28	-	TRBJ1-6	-	CASSFRRYYNSPLHF	TGTGCCAGCAGTTTTCGCAGATACTATAATTCACCCCTCCACTTT
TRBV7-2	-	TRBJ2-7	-	CASSLALGASYEQYF	TGTGCCAGCAGCTTAGCGCTGGGGGCCTCCTACGAGCAGTACTTC
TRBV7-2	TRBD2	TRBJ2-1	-	CASSLTGLAGPYNEQFF	TGTGCCAGCAGCTTAACGGGACTAGCGGGGCCCTACAATGAGCAGTTCTTC
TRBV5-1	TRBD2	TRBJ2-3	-	CASSFGLAGGSSDTQYF	TGCGCCAGCAGCTTTGGACTAGCGGGGGGCTCATCAGATACGCAGTATTTT
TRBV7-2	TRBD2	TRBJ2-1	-	CASSPGWDYPLDEQFF	TGTGCCAGCAGCCCAGGGTGGGACTACCCCTTGGATGAGCAGTTCTTC
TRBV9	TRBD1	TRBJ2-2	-	CASSAQTGGTGELFF	TGTGCCAGCAGCGCCCAGACAGGGGGAACCGGGGAGCTGTTTTTT
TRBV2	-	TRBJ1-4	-	CASGGQSTNEKLFF	TGTGCCAGCGGCGGACAATCAACTAATGAAAAACTGTTTTTT
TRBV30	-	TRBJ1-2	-	CAWSVQHLANYGYTF	TGTGCCTGGAGTGTACAACACCTAGCTAACTATGGCTACACCTTC
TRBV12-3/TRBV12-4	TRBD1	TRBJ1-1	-	CASSPDRVRAFF	TGTGCCAGCAGCCCGGACAGGGTTCGAGCTTTCTTT
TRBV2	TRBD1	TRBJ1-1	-	CASSEAGDRGRAFF	TGTGCCAGCAGTGAAGCGGGGGACAGGGGGCGAGCTTTCTTT
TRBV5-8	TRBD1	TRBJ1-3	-	CASSWDRPGSGNTIYF	TGTGCCAGCAGCTGGGACAGGCCTGGCTCTGGAAACACCATATATTTT